This T cell receptor (beta chain) came from a study of cytomegalovirus exposure and HLA in healthy donors (dated by TCRdb to 2016 to 2017). Regarding the research as a whole: An earlier analysis of approximately 640 of the donors reported 250 to 300 Gb of sequence data and around 120 million unique TCR beta sequences from 150 million to 200 million T cells. An early release that covered some 640 HLA-typed donors contained about 300 gigabases of sequencing data and approximately 85 million unique TCR sequences. Among the approximately 430 genotyped donors, approximately 77% belonged to the genetic ancestry cluster associated with self-reported Caucasian donors. The study aimed to test whether cataloging public T cell receptors could reveal signatures of past pathogen exposure. Using immunosequencing, the study profiled T cell repertoires from 666 subjects and related those repertoires to cytomegalovirus serostatus. A separate validation cohort of roughly 130 different subjects was used in addition to the approximately 700-subject first cohort. High-throughput TCR immunosequencing, statistical association of individual TCRs with disease status, and machine learning were combined to predict cytomegalovirus infection status. In a later analysis, previously published TCR beta repertoires from 666 donors were re-analyzed and high-resolution HLA genotyping was added so that TCR occurrence patterns could be studied. In the later analysis, no new phenotypic data were used to find candidate immune exposures; instead, reliance was placed on TCR beta sequences and their occurrence across donors. In an earlier analysis of about 590 of the donors, high-throughput TCR beta sequencing was used to judge whether each TCR beta V gene segment behaved as functional or pseudogenic. Alongside the repertoire data, information on donor age, sex, ethnicity and CMV serostatus was compiled. In a later genetic analysis, genome-wide SNP genotypes for about 55% of the roughly 700 donors were used, and that subset was treated as a discovery cohort. All discovery cohort repertoires had been generated using a single sequencing platform. HLA typing included class I and class II loci at four-digit resolution. The number of donors typed differed by locus, with roughly 620-640 for A, B, C, DRB1 and DQB1, 522 for DQA1, over 600 for DPA1, and roughly 450 for DPB1. Because of strong linkage in the cohort, roughly 5 DR-DQ haplotypes were treated as single units for association and clustering. On average, about 240,000 unique TCR beta nucleotide sequences were sequenced per donor among about 400 genotyped donors of the cohort, with roughly a sixth of those sequences being non-productive. The paper's findings and limits, for the study overall: The presence/absence analyses assumed that sequencing depth was roughly uniform across donors, and that assumption may not be true. A further reported finding was that TCR beta sequences accurately predicted the HLA-A and HLA-B alleles for most subjects in the first cohort. In an earlier analysis of approximately 590 of the donors, most TCR beta V segments appeared in productive rearrangements about 87% or about 30% of the time, broadly matching IMGT annotations. The only immune exposure information available for the cohort was CMV serostatus. A total of roughly 160 TCR beta chains were listed by the study as associated with cytomegalovirus. According to a later genetic analysis, donors in an Asian-associated ancestry cluster had fewer N-insertions in productive TCRs than the roughly 700-donor mean. Most TCR sequences were seen in very few donors, while some public TCRs were found in many individuals. At a false discovery rate of 0.05, a later analysis linked around 15,000 TCR beta sequences to specific HLA alleles. Three of the identified cytomegalovirus-associated TCR beta chains were confirmed in vitro to be specific for cytomegalovirus antigens. Correlated functional status among segregating V segments might be attributable to linkage disequilibrium, but an unknown experimental factor could not be ruled out. In a later analysis, HLA-associated TCR beta chains showed more clonal expansion and lower generation probabilities than non-associated chains that were equally common. Strong co-occurrence of HLA alleles, especially DR and DQ, made assigning TCR associations to individual alleles difficult. Because some donors lacked HLA typing at each locus, the association tests relied only on the typed subset. V-gene and J-gene trimming of TCR beta chains was associated with a missense DCLRE1C variant in a later genetic analysis, and the association was replicated in an independent cohort. In this cohort, only TCR beta chains were sequenced, and detectable features were limited by the absence of alpha or paired-chain data. It was suggested by the authors that the approach could potentially be generalized to other disease states and immunological phenotypes. Because counts were too low, some 17 rarely observed V segments, including chromosome 9 orphons, were excluded from the earlier analysis of a few hundred of the donors. Some IMGT-functional V segments, including TRBV6-2 and TRBV6-3, could not be told apart with the 87-base-pair reads, so those segments were excluded. A cluster of highly shared sequence variants was judged likely to represent a technical artifact of the sequencing pipeline. According to a later analysis, parvovirus B19, influenza, CMV and Epstein-Barr virus appeared linked to several top co-occurrence clusters. In both the original and validation cohorts, the classifier was reported to diagnose cytomegalovirus status with high specificity and sensitivity. In a later analysis, TCR association rates were found to vary across HLA loci, with the most associated TCRs seen for DRB1 alleles and the fewest for HLA-C alleles. According to a later analysis, most CMV-associated TCR beta chains appeared to be HLA-restricted, and the HLA associations seemed to be driven largely by CMV exposure.

The CDR3, cysteine through phenylalanine, is 16 amino acids long. The read is trimmed to its CDR3 DNA, 48 bases read in frame from base 1. CDR1 and CDR2, looked up from the germline V gene, are SGHDT and YYEEEE. Trimming at the junction amounts to 4 bases on V and 2 bases on J, and the germline ends lie 15 bases apart. On this clone itself: It lacks a known antigen. Base qualities were left out, and no much larger clone turns up one base away.

In total, roughly 670 healthy bone marrow donors made up the cohort. Cohort members were all nominally healthy when sampled, although unrecorded immune exposures were likely present. The donor tested CMV seronegative, placing the donor among the 350 or so seronegative members of the cohort. A peripheral blood sample was provided by each donor, and peripheral blood mononuclear cells were used for TCR beta sequencing. Genomic DNA was extracted from the blood cell samples with the Qiagen DNeasy Blood Extraction Kit. Preparation of the library involved the immunoSEQ multiplex PCR assay. The multiplex PCR relied on a mix of 60 forward primers for TCR Vbeta segments and 13 reverse primers for TCR Jbeta segments. The CDR3 region of rearranged TCR beta genes was amplified from genomic DNA with a multiplex PCR assay. On the Illumina HiSeq System, the amplified TCR beta libraries were sequenced as 87-base-pair reads. The original pipeline was this. A later analysis tallied about 77 million unique TCR beta chains across the 666 repertoires, and approximately 12 million of those chains were shared by two or more donors. Raw reads were error-corrected and collapsed into unique sequences with a nearest-neighbor algorithm that merged closely related sequences to remove PCR and sequencing errors. To assign V, D and J gene segments, CDR3 sequences were aligned to IMGT reference sequences. For a sequence to be retained, a match of at least six nucleotides to both a V gene segment and a J gene segment was required. A rearrangement was called productive if the CDR3 had no stop codons and remained in frame with V and J, and every other rearrangement was called non-productive. Following IMGT convention, CDR3 was defined as the stretch from the second conserved V-encoded cysteine up to the conserved J-encoded phenylalanine. The earlier analysis of more than 450 of the donors excluded sequences that lacked an unambiguous match to a single V gene segment. In an earlier analysis of a few hundred of the donors, a V segment was called functional when productive rearrangements were above 56.7%, and segregating when the standard deviation between donors exceeded 5%. A statistical classification framework was built to diagnose cytomegalovirus status from the catalog of TCR beta chain sequences. A later analysis assigned V and J genes by comparing TCR nucleotide sequences with IMGT/GENE-DB human TR gene sequences. Using the TCRdist pipeline, a later analysis assigned CDR3 sequences along with most-parsimonious VDJ recombination scenarios. A later analysis defined each TCR beta chain by its CDR3 amino acid sequence plus V-gene family, and excluded reads lacking a unique V-gene family. In a later analysis, 450 to 600 highly shared, low-generation-probability nucleotide sequences were removed to address suspected cross-contamination and a sequencing artifact. In a later analysis, a clonal expansion index was calculated for each public chain from normalized within-repertoire ranks of inferred template counts. In a later analysis, generation probabilities were computed with a VDJ recombination model fitted to out-of-frame rearrangements, and the resulting probabilities were checked against IGoR. Hypergeometric tests were used in a later analysis to score TCR-TCR, TCR-HLA and TCR-CMV co-occurrence, with a repertoire-size bias correction applied to the TCR pairs. A later analysis estimated false discovery rates by permuting HLA or CMV assignments 20 times. In a later analysis, co-occurring TCRs were grouped using DBSCAN, with TCRdist sequence similarity added in when clustering inside HLA-allele-positive subsets. Repertoires with fewer than 30,000 or more than 120,000 public chains, plus five repertoires with anomalous nucleotide sharing, were excluded from co-occurrence clustering. The immuneACCESS repertoire file appears here via TCRdb, limited to in-frame rearrangements. These files lack a portion of the clones; in checked studies, under half of the deficit traces to unresolved V genes, and the cause of the others is not known. V and J calls and clone size come straight from that table; D and trimming were deduced from the DNA. The sample table lists about 220,000 clones, roughly 75% of them with a count of one. Under 2% of the sample goes to the ten largest clones.

The sequenced material came from PBMCs. This TCR was recovered from a woman in her twenties or thirties in good health and CMV-seronegative. This chain joins TRBV5-6 to TRBJ1-4; no confident D gene assignment can be made. DNA sequence: TGTGCCAGCAGCCTAGGCTTGGCCACGACTAATGAAAAACTGTTTTTT. It translates as CASSLGLATTNEKLFF.